The present entry profiles one T cell receptor (beta chain) with its context. The table lists this clonotype with many counts. The antigen this receptor binds is unknown. Base-call qualities are not available, and no considerably larger clone is one nucleotide away. The record originates from a study of T cells in Graves' hyperthyroidism and ophthalmopathy (dated by TCRdb to between 2017 and 2020). Some background on the complete study: Peripheral blood samples were taken at initial diagnosis, before any treatment was given. A discovery cohort of about 96 patients, 43 with Graves' ophthalmopathy and about 58 with stable Graves' hyperthyroidism, was used to find distinguishing TCR V-J signatures. Prospective prediction of ophthalmopathy was tested in an independent validation cohort of 18 to 20 hyperthyroidism patients and some 17 patients who later progressed to ophthalmopathy. The 100 or so discovery patients were divided at random into training and test sets in a 7:3 ratio. In roughly six Graves' hyperthyroidism patients, the study also compared T-cell repertoires from thyroid tissue with T-cell repertoires from blood. Following sampling, methimazole starting at 30 mg daily was given to hyperthyroidism patients, and high-dose intravenous methylprednisolone was given to ophthalmopathy patients. The paper describes TCR Vbeta CDR3 sequencing of some 130 peripheral blood samples, made up of 43 ophthalmopathy patients, 70 to 75 hyperthyroidism patients and 17 progressor patients.

The CDR3 holds 17 amino acids from the cysteine to the phenylalanine. The sequence is cut down to CDR3 DNA, 51 bases in frame from base 1. At the junction V is shortened by 6 bases and J by 3 bases; bases outside the gene matches: 8. Stable Graves' hyperthyroidism was defined as no progression to ophthalmopathy during 18 months of follow-up. Hyperthyroidism patients were newly diagnosed, had a disease duration of under 2 months, and were aged 18 to 65 years. The study excluded patients with uncontrolled infections, other autoimmune diseases, pregnancy or lactation. Diagnoses were established on the basis of clinical symptoms, serum thyroxine and TRAb, thyroid ultrasound, and orbital computed tomography. PBMCs were separated from approximately 9.9 ml of fresh peripheral blood using Ficoll-Paque density gradient centrifugation. Trizol reagent was used to extract total RNA, and RNA quality was then checked on an Agilent 2100 Bioanalyzer.

Amplification of TCR beta CDR3 regions was carried out from RNA transcripts. A first-round RT-PCR of the TCR CDR3 used the HTBI primer set with the Qiagen OneStep RT-PCR kit. Libraries were constructed in a second round of multiplex PCR, after which size selection and purification were performed. Paired-end sequencing of the libraries was performed with 100 bp reads on an Illumina HiSeq2000. Regarding the original processing steps: Raw data were processed with SOAPnuke, discarding reads with adapters, uncalled bases, mean Phred below 15, or no exact constant-primer or identifier match. High-quality paired reads were merged with COPE v1.2.5, and unique nucleotide sequences were defined as clonotypes. MiTCR v1.1 was used to align clonotypes to the IMGT TRBV, TRBD and TRBJ reference segments. Analysis was restricted to V-J combinations with a frequency above 0.0001, which covered just over 98% of repertoires. A TCS score was defined as the ratio between F50 (clonal expansion) and ExV (chaos), using BLOSUM62-based TCRdist between CDR3 peptides within each V-J. Welch's t-statistics and random forest reduced 500 to 550 V-J features to fewer than 15, which were used in a naive Bayes classifier (R e1071). The public sequencing data were trimmed at Q25 with fastp and processed into clonotypes with MiXCR by TCRdb, which kept only in-frame beta chains. Here each entry gathers all rows of one CDR3 protein and keeps the most common genes and DNA. Here the V and J calls rest on TCRdb's processing, not on the authors' analysis. The sample yields 300,000 to 450,000 distinct CDR3 sequences; 20% to 25% were counted once. In total, the top ten clones hold about 73% of the sample.

Overall study results and their limits: No statistical method was used to set the sample size in advance, and investigators knew the group allocation. In validation, the model predicted progression to ophthalmopathy a median of roughly 6.1 months before onset, with roughly 70% sensitivity and roughly 73% specificity. Most expanded thyroid clonotypes (frequency above 0.001) were also detected in blood, a finding suggesting that blood repertoires may reflect thyroid immune responses. A model built on a 13 V-J signature distinguished ophthalmopathy from stable hyperthyroidism, reaching 87.88% sensitivity and under 84% specificity in cross-validation and 80%/75% in testing.

Recombination joined TRBV12-3 or TRBV12-4 with TRBJ2-7; 16 middle bases align to TRBD2. The sequence was obtained from a man in his forties or fifties with Graves' hyperthyroidism. Sequencing used blood. The sequenced DNA is TGTGCCAGCAGCCCCGGGACTAGCGGGAGGGGGGGCTACGAGCAGTACTTC. Its protein product is CASSPGTSGRGGYEQYF.